This T cell receptor beta chain was documented in a study of identical twins. This clonotype was found a few times. Trimming pared 0 bases from V and 1 base from J, leaving 16 bases between. The CDR3 consists of 16 residues. Looked up from germline, CDR1 is DFQATT and CDR2 is SNEGSKA (reference sequence). Each CDR3 protein is one row after TCRdb ran MiXCR on the 5' RACE reads. The sample contains hundreds of thousands of distinct CDR3 sequences, about 12% of which appear only once. This sample was also put to use in a study of yellow fever vaccine responses in identical twins.

The specimen was CD8+ T cells sorted from blood. V is TRBV20-1 and J is TRBJ2-7; perhaps TRBD2 as D (5 bases). The clonotype was recovered from a woman aged 18-35 years in good health. Here the CDR3 DNA reads TGCAGTGCTAGAGATGCAAAGGAGGAGTTTTCCTACGAGCAGTACTTC. Amino acids: CSARDAKEEFSYEQYF.